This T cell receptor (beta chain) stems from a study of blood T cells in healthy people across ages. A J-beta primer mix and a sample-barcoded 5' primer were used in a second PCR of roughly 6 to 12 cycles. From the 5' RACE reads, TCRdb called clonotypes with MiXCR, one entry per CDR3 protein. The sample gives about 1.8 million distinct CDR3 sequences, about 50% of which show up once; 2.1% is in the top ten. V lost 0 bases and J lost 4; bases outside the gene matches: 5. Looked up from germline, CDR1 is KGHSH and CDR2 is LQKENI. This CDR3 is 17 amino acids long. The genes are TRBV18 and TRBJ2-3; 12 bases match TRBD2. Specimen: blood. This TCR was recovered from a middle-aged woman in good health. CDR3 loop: CASSPPRLAGASDTQYF. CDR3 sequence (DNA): TGTGCCAGCTCACCACCTAGACTAGCGGGGGCCTCAGATACGCAGTATTTT.